These T cell receptor beta chains were read from a single sample in a study of CD8 T cells in ankylosing spondylitis. TCRdb processed the 5' RACE reads anew with MiXCR; each CDR3 protein has one entry. The sample yields under 250,000 distinct CDR3 sequences, approximately 30% seen once. The sequenced material came from blood, either unsorted or a sorted T cell fraction (not recorded which). Every receptor here comes from a male donor with ankylosing spondylitis or in good health (not recorded which). CDR3s include the opening cysteine and the closing phenylalanine or tryptophan. A D gene is named only where the DNA matches it firmly. Clone size is not always given. Where it is, it says once, few, many or a class for expanded clones.

abundance: .
j_gene: TRBJ2-3
d_gene: TRBD1
v_gene: TRBV12-3/TRBV12-4
CDR3aa: CASKNRDRGRIDTQYF
CDR3nt: TGTGCCAGCAAAAACCGGGACAGGGGGCGGATTGATACGCAGTATTTT

abundance: .
j_gene: TRBJ2-3
d_gene: .
v_gene: TRBV28
CDR3aa: CASTSRGVFTDTQYF
CDR3nt: TGTGCCAGCACCTCAAGGGGGGTCTTTACAGATACGCAGTATTTT

abundance: .
j_gene: TRBJ1-3
d_gene: .
v_gene: TRBV6-5
CDR3aa: CASSYSRLGGNTIYF
CDR3nt: TGTGCCAGCAGTTACTCGAGGCTAGGAGGAAACACCATATATTTT

abundance: .
j_gene: TRBJ2-3
d_gene: .
v_gene: TRBV7-2
CDR3aa: CASTARGTSLGDTQYF
CDR3nt: TGTGCCAGCACCGCCCGCGGGACCTCCCTAGGAGATACGCAGTATTTT

abundance: few
j_gene: TRBJ2-1
d_gene: .
v_gene: TRBV12-3/TRBV12-4
CDR3aa: CASSSDSYNEQFF
CDR3nt: TGTGCCAGCAGTTCCGACAGCTACAATGAGCAGTTCTTC

abundance: .
j_gene: TRBJ2-7
d_gene: .
v_gene: TRBV28
CDR3aa: CASSLQDEQYF
CDR3nt: TGTGCCAGCAGTTTACAGGACGAGCAGTACTTC

abundance: few
j_gene: TRBJ1-3
d_gene: TRBD1
v_gene: TRBV20-1
CDR3aa: CSAYNRGQGGNTIYF
CDR3nt: TGCAGTGCTTATAACAGGGGGCAGGGTGGAAACACCATATATTTT

abundance: few
j_gene: TRBJ2-5
d_gene: TRBD2
v_gene: TRBV5-1
CDR3aa: CASSTGTRPPETQYF
CDR3nt: TGCGCCAGCAGTACCGGGACTAGGCCCCCAGAGACCCAGTACTTC

abundance: .
j_gene: TRBJ2-2
d_gene: TRBD2
v_gene: TRBV7-9
CDR3aa: CASSLGRDYNTGELFF
CDR3nt: TGTGCCAGCAGCTTAGGCCGGGACTACAACACCGGGGAGCTGTTTTTT

abundance: few
j_gene: TRBJ2-5
d_gene: .
v_gene: TRBV20-1
CDR3aa: CSARDFGAPQETQYF
CDR3nt: TGCAGTGCTAGAGATTTTGGGGCCCCCCAAGAGACCCAGTACTTC

abundance: few
j_gene: TRBJ2-3
d_gene: TRBD2
v_gene: TRBV20-1
CDR3aa: CSAPTSGDRTDTQYF
CDR3nt: TGCAGTGCTCCGACTAGCGGGGACCGCACAGATACGCAGTATTTT

abundance: .
j_gene: TRBJ2-3
d_gene: .
v_gene: TRBV13
CDR3aa: CASSLMGAGDTQYF
CDR3nt: TGTGCCAGCAGCTTAATGGGAGCCGGAGATACGCAGTATTTT

abundance: .
j_gene: TRBJ1-5
d_gene: .
v_gene: TRBV10-2
CDR3aa: CATNSGGNQPQHF
CDR3nt: TGCGCCACCAACAGCGGGGGCAATCAGCCCCAGCATTTT

abundance: .
j_gene: TRBJ2-5
d_gene: .
v_gene: TRBV4-1
CDR3aa: CASSQDRDGETQYF
CDR3nt: TGCGCCAGCAGCCAAGACAGGGACGGAGAGACCCAGTACTTC

abundance: .
j_gene: TRBJ2-1
d_gene: TRBD1
v_gene: TRBV7-9
CDR3aa: CASSARTGPLGEQFF
CDR3nt: TGTGCCAGCAGCGCCCGGACAGGTCCCCTAGGTGAGCAGTTCTTC

abundance: .
j_gene: TRBJ2-5
d_gene: TRBD2
v_gene: TRBV15
CDR3aa: CATSRDTWERDSQKETQYF
CDR3nt: TGTGCCACCAGCAGAGATACGTGGGAGCGGGACTCGCAAAAAGAGACCCAGTACTTC

abundance: .
j_gene: TRBJ2-1
d_gene: TRBD2
v_gene: TRBV20-1
CDR3aa: CSARGGPGLGNEQFF
CDR3nt: TGCAGTGCTAGAGGGGGTCCGGGACTAGGGAATGAGCAGTTCTTC

abundance: .
j_gene: TRBJ2-3
d_gene: .
v_gene: TRBV2
CDR3aa: CASGRRPSGDTDTQYF
CDR3nt: TGTGCCAGCGGCCGGCGCCCATCAGGAGACACAGATACGCAGTATTTT

abundance: few
j_gene: TRBJ2-1
d_gene: TRBD2
v_gene: TRBV20-1
CDR3aa: CSARGILAGGPYEQFF
CDR3nt: TGCAGTGCTAGAGGGATCCTAGCGGGGGGGCCGTATGAGCAGTTCTTC

abundance: .
j_gene: TRBJ2-1
d_gene: .
v_gene: TRBV7-6
CDR3aa: CASSPTLGLGVGWEQFF
CDR3nt: TGTGCCAGCAGCCCAACGCTTGGATTGGGGGTGGGGTGGGAGCAGTTCTTC

abundance: .
j_gene: TRBJ2-1
d_gene: TRBD2
v_gene: TRBV5-1
CDR3aa: CASSLSRLAGDNEQFF
CDR3nt: TGCGCCAGCAGCTTGAGTCGGTTAGCGGGGGACAATGAGCAGTTCTTC

abundance: .
j_gene: TRBJ2-7
d_gene: .
v_gene: TRBV12-3/TRBV12-4
CDR3aa: CASTPAVSYEQYF
CDR3nt: TGTGCCAGCACCCCGGCCGTATCCTACGAGCAGTACTTC

abundance: .
j_gene: TRBJ1-2
d_gene: TRBD1
v_gene: TRBV29-1
CDR3aa: CSAIYNAGTAYGYTF
CDR3nt: TGCAGCGCTATCTATAATGCCGGGACAGCCTATGGCTACACCTTC

abundance: many
j_gene: TRBJ1-1
d_gene: .
v_gene: TRBV29-1
CDR3aa: CSVLRGLATEAFF
CDR3nt: TGCAGCGTTTTAAGGGGGTTGGCCACTGAAGCTTTCTTT

abundance: few
j_gene: TRBJ2-7
d_gene: .
v_gene: TRBV7-6
CDR3aa: CASSPSFPGALGYEQYF
CDR3nt: TGTGCCAGCAGCCCCAGCTTTCCGGGGGCCCTAGGGTACGAGCAGTACTTC

abundance: .
j_gene: TRBJ2-1
d_gene: .
v_gene: TRBV9
CDR3aa: CASSVGDFGEQFF
CDR3nt: TGTGCCAGCAGCGTAGGGGATTTTGGCGAGCAGTTCTTC

abundance: few
j_gene: TRBJ1-5
d_gene: .
v_gene: TRBV4-1
CDR3aa: CASSQGETDWEDQPQHF
CDR3nt: TGCGCCAGCAGCCAAGGGGAGACGGACTGGGAGGATCAGCCCCAGCATTTT

abundance: many
j_gene: TRBJ2-1
d_gene: .
v_gene: TRBV20-1
CDR3aa: CSAIQDGHLLNEQFF
CDR3nt: TGCAGTGCTATCCAAGACGGGCACCTGTTGAATGAGCAGTTCTTC

abundance: .
j_gene: TRBJ1-3
d_gene: .
v_gene: TRBV7-8
CDR3aa: CASSLAGRTRNTIYF
CDR3nt: TGTGCCAGCAGCTTAGCGGGCAGAACCAGAAACACCATATATTTT

abundance: .
j_gene: TRBJ2-7
d_gene: .
v_gene: TRBV9
CDR3aa: CASAPGGQISYEQYF
CDR3nt: TGTGCCAGCGCACCCGGGGGCCAAATCTCCTACGAGCAGTACTTC

abundance: .
j_gene: TRBJ1-4
d_gene: .
v_gene: TRBV18
CDR3aa: CASSPPRGNNEKLFF
CDR3nt: TGTGCCAGCTCACCACCAAGGGGGAATAATGAAAAACTGTTTTTT

abundance: .
j_gene: TRBJ2-7
d_gene: TRBD2
v_gene: TRBV12-3/TRBV12-4
CDR3aa: CASSPAGGPAYEQYF
CDR3nt: TGTGCCAGCAGCCCCGCGGGGGGGCCTGCCTACGAGCAGTACTTC

abundance: .
j_gene: TRBJ1-1
d_gene: TRBD1
v_gene: TRBV7-9
CDR3aa: CASSTRDSLNTEAFF
CDR3nt: TGTGCCAGCAGCACCCGGGACAGCCTGAACACTGAAGCTTTCTTT

abundance: few
j_gene: TRBJ1-1
d_gene: TRBD1
v_gene: TRBV5-5
CDR3aa: CASSPQGDTRVGAFF
CDR3nt: TGTGCCAGCAGCCCCCAGGGGGACACACGGGTGGGAGCTTTCTTT

abundance: .
j_gene: TRBJ2-3
d_gene: TRBD2
v_gene: TRBV29-1
CDR3aa: CSVEGLAGISTDTQYF
CDR3nt: TGCAGCGTTGAGGGGTTAGCGGGGATTAGCACAGATACGCAGTATTTT

abundance: .
j_gene: TRBJ1-2
d_gene: TRBD1
v_gene: TRBV6-5
CDR3aa: CASGRDSGYTF
CDR3nt: TGTGCCAGCGGAAGGGACAGTGGCTACACCTTC

abundance: many
j_gene: TRBJ2-3
d_gene: TRBD2
v_gene: TRBV20-1
CDR3aa: CSAQRPGGTQYF
CDR3nt: TGCAGTGCTCAACGCCCGGGAGGGACGCAGTATTTT

abundance: .
j_gene: TRBJ2-5
d_gene: .
v_gene: TRBV15
CDR3aa: CATSRERGAETQYF
CDR3nt: TGTGCCACCAGCAGAGAACGGGGTGCAGAGACCCAGTACTTC

abundance: .
j_gene: TRBJ2-5
d_gene: .
v_gene: TRBV10-3
CDR3aa: CAISPRVLETQYF
CDR3nt: TGTGCCATCAGCCCCAGGGTACTAGAGACCCAGTACTTC

abundance: few
j_gene: TRBJ2-7
d_gene: .
v_gene: TRBV10-3
CDR3aa: CAISESKVGEQYF
CDR3nt: TGTGCCATCAGTGAGTCCAAGGTGGGCGAGCAGTACTTC

abundance: .
j_gene: TRBJ2-3
d_gene: TRBD2
v_gene: TRBV6-1
CDR3aa: CASSRIPGTSAYTQYF
CDR3nt: TGTGCCAGCAGCCGAATCCCCGGGACTAGCGCTTATACGCAGTATTTT

abundance: .
j_gene: TRBJ2-1
d_gene: TRBD1
v_gene: TRBV5-1
CDR3aa: CASSETGGSYNEQFF
CDR3nt: TGCGCCAGCAGCGAAACAGGGGGCTCGTACAATGAGCAGTTCTTC

abundance: .
j_gene: TRBJ2-3
d_gene: .
v_gene: TRBV5-6
CDR3aa: CASSSAVTDTQYF
CDR3nt: TGTGCCAGCAGCTCCGCAGTTACAGATACGCAGTATTTT

abundance: .
j_gene: TRBJ2-7
d_gene: TRBD2
v_gene: TRBV20-1
CDR3aa: CSALGGGGFWEQYF
CDR3nt: TGCAGTGCCCTTGGGGGGGGAGGTTTTTGGGAGCAGTACTTC